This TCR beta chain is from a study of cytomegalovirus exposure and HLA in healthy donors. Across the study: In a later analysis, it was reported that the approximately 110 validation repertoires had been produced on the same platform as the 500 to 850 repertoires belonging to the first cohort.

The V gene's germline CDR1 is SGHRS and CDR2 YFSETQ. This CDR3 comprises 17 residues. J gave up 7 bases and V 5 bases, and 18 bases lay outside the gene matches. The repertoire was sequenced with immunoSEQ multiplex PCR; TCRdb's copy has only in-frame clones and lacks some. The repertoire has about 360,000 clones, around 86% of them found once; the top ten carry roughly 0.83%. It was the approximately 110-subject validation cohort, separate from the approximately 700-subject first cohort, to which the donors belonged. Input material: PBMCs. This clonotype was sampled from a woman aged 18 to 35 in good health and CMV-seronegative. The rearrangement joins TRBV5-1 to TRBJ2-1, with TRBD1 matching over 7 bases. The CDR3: CASSYPGKGGLGNEQFF. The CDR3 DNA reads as TGCGCCAGCAGTTACCCAGGTAAAGGGGGCCTGGGGAATGAGCAGTTCTTC.